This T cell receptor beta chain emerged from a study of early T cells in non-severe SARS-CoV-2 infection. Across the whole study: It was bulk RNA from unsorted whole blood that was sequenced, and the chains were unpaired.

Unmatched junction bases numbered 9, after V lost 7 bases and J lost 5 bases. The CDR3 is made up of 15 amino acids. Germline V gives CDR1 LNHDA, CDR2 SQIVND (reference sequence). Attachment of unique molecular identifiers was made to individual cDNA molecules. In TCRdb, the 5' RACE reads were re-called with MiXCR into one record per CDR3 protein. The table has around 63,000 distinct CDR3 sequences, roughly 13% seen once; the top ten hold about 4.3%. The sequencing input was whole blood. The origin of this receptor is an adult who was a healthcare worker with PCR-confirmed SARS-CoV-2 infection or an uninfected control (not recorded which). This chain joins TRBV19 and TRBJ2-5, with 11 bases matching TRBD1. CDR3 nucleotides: TGTGCCAGTAAACCCGGACAGGGGGCTATTGAGACCCAGTACTTC. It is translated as CASKPGQGAIETQYF.